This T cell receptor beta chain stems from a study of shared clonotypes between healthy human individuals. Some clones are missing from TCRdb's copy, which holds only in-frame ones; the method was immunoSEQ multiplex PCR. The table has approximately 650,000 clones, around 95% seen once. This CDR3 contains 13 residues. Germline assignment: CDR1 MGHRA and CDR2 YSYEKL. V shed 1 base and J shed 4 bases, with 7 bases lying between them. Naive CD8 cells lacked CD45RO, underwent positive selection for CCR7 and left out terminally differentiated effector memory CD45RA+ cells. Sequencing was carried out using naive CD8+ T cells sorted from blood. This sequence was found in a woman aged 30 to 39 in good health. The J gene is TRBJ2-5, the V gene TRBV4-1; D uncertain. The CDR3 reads CASSQGQLETQYF. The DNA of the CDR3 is TGCGCCAGCAGCCAAGGCCAGTTAGAGACCCAGTACTTC.